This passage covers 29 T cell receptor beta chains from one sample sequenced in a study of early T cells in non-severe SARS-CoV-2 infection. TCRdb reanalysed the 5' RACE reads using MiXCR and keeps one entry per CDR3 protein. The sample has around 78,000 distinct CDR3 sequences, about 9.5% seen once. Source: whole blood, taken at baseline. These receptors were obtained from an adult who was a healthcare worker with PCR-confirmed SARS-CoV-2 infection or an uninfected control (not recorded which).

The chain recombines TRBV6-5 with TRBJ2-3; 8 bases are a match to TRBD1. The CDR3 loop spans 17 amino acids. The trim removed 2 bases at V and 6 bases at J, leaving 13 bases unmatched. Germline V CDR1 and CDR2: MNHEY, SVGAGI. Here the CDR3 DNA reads TGTGCCAGCAGTTACACAGGCGGACAGGGTTTGCGGGATACGCAGTATTTT. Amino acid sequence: CASSYTGGQGLRDTQYF.

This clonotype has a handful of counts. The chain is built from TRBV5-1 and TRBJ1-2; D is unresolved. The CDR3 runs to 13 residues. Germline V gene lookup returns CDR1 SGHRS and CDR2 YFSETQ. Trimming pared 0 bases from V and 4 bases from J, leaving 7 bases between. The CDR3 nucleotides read TGCGCCAGCAGCTTGGAGGCGGGCTATGGCTACACCTTC. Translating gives CASSLEAGYGYTF.

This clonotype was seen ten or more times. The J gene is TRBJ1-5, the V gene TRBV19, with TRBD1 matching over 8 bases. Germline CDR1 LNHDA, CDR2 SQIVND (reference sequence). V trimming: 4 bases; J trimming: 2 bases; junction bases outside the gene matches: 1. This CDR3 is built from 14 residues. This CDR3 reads CASSTTGGNQPQHF. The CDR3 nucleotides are TGTGCCAGTAGTACGACAGGGGGCAATCAGCCCCAGCATTTT.

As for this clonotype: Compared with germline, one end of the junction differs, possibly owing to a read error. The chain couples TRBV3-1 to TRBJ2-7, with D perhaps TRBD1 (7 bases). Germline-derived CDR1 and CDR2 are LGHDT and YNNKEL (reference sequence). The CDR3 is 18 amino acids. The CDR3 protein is CDSSQKRWEDRPLYEQYF. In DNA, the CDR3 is TGTGACAGCAGCCAGAAGCGCTGGGAGGACAGGCCGTTGTACGAGCAGTACTTC.

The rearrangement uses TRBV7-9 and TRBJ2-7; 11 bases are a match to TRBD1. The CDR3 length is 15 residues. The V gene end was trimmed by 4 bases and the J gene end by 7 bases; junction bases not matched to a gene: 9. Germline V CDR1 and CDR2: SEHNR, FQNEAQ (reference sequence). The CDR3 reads CASSSPGQGALEQYF. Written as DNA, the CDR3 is TGTGCCAGCAGCTCCCCCGGACAGGGGGCGTTAGAGCAGTACTTC.

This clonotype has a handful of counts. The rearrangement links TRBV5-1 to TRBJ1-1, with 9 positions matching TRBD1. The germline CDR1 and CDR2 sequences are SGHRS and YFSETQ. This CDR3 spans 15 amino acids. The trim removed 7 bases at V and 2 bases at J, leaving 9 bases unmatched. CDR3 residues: CASGDGTGRNTEAFF. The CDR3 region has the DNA TGCGCCAGCGGGGACGGGACAGGGAGAAACACTGAAGCTTTCTTT.

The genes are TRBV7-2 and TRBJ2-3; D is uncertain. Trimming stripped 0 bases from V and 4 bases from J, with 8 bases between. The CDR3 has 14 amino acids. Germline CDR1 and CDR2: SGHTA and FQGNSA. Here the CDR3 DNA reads TGTGCCAGCAGCTTAGCGCAGCTGGCAGATACGCAGTATTTT. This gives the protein CASSLAQLADTQYF.

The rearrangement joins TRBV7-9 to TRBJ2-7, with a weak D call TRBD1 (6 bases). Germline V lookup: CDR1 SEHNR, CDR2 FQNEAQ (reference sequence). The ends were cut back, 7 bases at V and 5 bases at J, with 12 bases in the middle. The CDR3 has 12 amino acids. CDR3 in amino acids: CASTQGSHEQYF. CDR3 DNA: TGTGCCAGCACCCAGGGGTCCCACGAGCAGTACTTC.

As DNA, the CDR3 is TGTGCCAGCAGTTACTCGAGTTGGACTGAGCAGTTCTTC. Amino acid sequence: CASSYSSWTEQFF. The genes are TRBV6-5 and TRBJ2-1; D remains ambiguous. CDR1 and CDR2 from the germline V gene are MNHEY and SVGAGI. The CDR3 contains 13 residues. V lost 0 bases, J lost 9 bases, and 9 bases lay in between.

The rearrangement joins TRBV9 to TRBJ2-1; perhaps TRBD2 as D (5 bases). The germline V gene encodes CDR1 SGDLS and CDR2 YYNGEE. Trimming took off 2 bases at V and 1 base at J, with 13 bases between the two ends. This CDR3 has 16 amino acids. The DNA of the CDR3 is TGTGCCAGCAGCGTGACCCCACAGCGGTCCTACAATGAGCAGTTCTTC. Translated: CASSVTPQRSYNEQFF.

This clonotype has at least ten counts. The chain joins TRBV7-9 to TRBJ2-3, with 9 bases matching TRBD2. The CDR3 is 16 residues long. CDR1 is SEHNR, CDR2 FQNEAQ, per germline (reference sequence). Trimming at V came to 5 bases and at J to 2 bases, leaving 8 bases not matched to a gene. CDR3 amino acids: CASSPDAGGVTDTQYF. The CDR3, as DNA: TGTGCCAGCAGCCCCGATGCGGGGGGGGTCACAGATACGCAGTATTTT.

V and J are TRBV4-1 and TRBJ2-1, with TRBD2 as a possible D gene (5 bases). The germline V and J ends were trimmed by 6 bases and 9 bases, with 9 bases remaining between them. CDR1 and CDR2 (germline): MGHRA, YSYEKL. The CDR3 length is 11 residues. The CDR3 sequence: CASRSRAEQFF. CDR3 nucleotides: TGCGCCAGCAGATCGAGGGCTGAGCAGTTCTTC.

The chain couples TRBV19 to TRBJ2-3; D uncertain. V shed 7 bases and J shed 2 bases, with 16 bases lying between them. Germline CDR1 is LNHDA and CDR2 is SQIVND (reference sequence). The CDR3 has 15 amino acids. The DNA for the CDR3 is TGTGCCAGTACGAGATATTTACAGAACACAGATACGCAGTATTTT. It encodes CASTRYLQNTDTQYF.

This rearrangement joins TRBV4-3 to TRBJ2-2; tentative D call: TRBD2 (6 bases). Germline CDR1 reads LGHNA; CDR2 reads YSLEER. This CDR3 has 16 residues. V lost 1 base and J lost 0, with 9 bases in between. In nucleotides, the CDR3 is TGCGCCAGCAGCCAAGGGGGAGGCCCGAACACCGGGGAGCTGTTTTTT. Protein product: CASSQGGGPNTGELFF.

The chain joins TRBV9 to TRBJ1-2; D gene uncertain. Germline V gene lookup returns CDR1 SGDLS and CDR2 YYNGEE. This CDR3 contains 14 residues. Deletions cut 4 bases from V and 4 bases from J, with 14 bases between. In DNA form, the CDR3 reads TGTGCCAGCAGCCCTACCACACCAATCTATGGCTACACCTTC. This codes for CASSPTTPIYGYTF.

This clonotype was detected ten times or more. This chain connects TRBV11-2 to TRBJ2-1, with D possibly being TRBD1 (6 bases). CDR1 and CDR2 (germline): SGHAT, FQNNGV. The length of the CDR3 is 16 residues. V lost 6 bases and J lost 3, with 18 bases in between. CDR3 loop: CASSSQPGQSYNEQFF. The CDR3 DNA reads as TGTGCCAGCAGTTCCCAGCCGGGACAAAGCTACAATGAGCAGTTCTTC.

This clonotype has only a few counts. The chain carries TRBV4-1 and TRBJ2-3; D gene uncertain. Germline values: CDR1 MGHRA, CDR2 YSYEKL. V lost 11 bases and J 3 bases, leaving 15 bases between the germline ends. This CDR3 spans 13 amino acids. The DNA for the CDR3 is TGCGCCTCCCAAACGAGCAGGACAGATACGCAGTATTTT. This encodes CASQTSRTDTQYF.

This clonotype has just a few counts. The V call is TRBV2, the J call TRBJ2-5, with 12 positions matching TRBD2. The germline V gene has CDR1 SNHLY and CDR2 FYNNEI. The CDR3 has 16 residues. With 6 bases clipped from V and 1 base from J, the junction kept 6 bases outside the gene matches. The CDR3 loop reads CASRLAGGPSQETQYF. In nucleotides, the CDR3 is TGTGCCAGCAGGCTAGCGGGGGGGCCCTCCCAAGAGACCCAGTACTTC.

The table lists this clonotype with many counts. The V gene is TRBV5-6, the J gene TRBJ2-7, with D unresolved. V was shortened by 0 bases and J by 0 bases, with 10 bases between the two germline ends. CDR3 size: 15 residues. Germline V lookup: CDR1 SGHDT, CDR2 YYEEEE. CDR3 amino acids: CASSLDPINSYEQYF. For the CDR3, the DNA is TGTGCCAGCAGCTTGGACCCGATTAACTCCTACGAGCAGTACTTC.

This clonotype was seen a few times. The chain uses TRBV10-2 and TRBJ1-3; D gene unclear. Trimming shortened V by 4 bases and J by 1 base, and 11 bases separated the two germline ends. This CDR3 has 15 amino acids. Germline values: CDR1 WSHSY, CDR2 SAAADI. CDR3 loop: CASSVTEPSGNTIYF. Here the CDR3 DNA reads TGCGCCAGCAGTGTTACAGAGCCTTCTGGAAACACCATATATTTT.

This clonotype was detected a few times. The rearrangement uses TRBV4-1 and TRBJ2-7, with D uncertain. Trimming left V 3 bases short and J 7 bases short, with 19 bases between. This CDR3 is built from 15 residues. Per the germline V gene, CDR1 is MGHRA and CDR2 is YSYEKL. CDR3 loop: CASSHPAPDSTEQYF. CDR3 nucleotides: TGCGCCAGCAGCCATCCAGCGCCCGACTCGACAGAGCAGTACTTC.

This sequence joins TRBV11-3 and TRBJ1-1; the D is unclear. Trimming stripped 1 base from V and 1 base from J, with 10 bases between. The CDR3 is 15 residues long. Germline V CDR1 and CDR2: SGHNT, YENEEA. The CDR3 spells CASSLGPGSNTEAFF. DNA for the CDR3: TGTGCCAGCAGCTTAGGCCCGGGATCGAACACTGAAGCTTTCTTT. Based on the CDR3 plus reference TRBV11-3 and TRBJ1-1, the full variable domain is EAGVVQSPRYKIIEKKQPVAFWCNPISGHNTLYWYLQNLGQGPELLIRYENEEAVDDSQLPKDRFSAERLKGVDSTLKIQPAELGDSAVYLCASSLGPGSNTEAFFGQGTRLTVV.

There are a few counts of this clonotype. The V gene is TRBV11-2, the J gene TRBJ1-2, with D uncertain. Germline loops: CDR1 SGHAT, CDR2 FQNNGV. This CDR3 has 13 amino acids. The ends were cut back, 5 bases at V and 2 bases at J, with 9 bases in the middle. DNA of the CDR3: TGTGCCAGCAGCCGACCCCTCAACTATGGCTACACCTTC. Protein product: CASSRPLNYGYTF.

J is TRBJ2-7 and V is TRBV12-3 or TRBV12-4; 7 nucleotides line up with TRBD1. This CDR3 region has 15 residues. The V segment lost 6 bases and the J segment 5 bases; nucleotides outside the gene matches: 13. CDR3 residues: CASRLTGRPEDEQYF. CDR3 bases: TGTGCCAGCAGACTGACAGGGCGGCCCGAGGACGAGCAGTACTTC.

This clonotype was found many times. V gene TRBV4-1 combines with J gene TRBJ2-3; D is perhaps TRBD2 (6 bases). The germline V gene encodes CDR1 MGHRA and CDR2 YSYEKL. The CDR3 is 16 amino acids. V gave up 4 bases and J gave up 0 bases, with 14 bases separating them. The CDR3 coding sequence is TGCGCCAGCAGCCGCTCGGGCCGGGGGAGCACAGATACGCAGTATTTT. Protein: CASSRSGRGSTDTQYF.

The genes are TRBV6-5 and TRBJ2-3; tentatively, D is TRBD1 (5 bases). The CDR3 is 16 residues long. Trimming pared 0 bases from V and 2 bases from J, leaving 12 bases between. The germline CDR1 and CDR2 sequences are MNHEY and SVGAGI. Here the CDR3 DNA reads TGTGCCAGCAGTTACTCGGCGAACAGGATCACAGATACGCAGTATTTT. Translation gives CASSYSANRITDTQYF.

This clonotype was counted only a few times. The CDR3 DNA reads as TGCAGTGCTAGTCGCGGGGGCCGGGGAGATACGCAGTATTTT. It yields the protein CSASRGGRGDTQYF. The chain links TRBV20-1 to TRBJ2-3; TRBD2 is a possible D gene (7 bases). Germline V CDR1 and CDR2: DFQATT, SNEGSKA (reference sequence). This CDR3 contains 14 residues. Trimming took off 3 bases at V and 5 bases at J, with 15 bases between the two ends.

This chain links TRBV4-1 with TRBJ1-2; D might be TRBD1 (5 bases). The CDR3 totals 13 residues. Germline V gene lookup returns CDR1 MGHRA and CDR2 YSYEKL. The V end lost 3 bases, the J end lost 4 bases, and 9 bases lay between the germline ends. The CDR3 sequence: CASSHHGGYGYTF. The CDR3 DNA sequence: TGCGCCAGCAGCCATCACGGGGGCTATGGCTACACCTTC.

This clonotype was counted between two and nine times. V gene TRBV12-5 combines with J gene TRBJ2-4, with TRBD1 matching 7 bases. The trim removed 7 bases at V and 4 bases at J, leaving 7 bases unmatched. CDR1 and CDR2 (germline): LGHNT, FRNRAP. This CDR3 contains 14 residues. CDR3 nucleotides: TGTGCTAGTGCCCCACAACAGGGGAAAAACATTCAGTACTTC. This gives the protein CASAPQQGKNIQYF.